One sample yielded the 11 T cell receptor beta chains listed below, sequenced in a study of T-cell reconstitution after alpha-beta-depleted transplantation in children. Unique molecular identifiers were built into the TCRbeta library. TCRdb re-called the PCR reads with MiXCR, one entry per CDR3 protein. The data contain nearly 550,000 distinct CDR3 sequences, 18% of them singletons. The source material was PBMCs from the stem cell graft donor, sampled from the stem cell graft. These receptors were collected from a human donor who donated a stem cell graft to a child with acute lymphoblastic leukemia.

This clonotype showed up just a few times. The V gene is TRBV4-1, the J gene TRBJ1-2; D gene unclear. Trimming took 1 base from V and 4 from J, leaving 16 bases between them. In germline, CDR1 is MGHRA, CDR2 YSYEKL. The CDR3 sequence is 16 residues long. The CDR3, as DNA: TGCGCCAGCAGCCAAGCGACACTGCAAGGTCTCTATGGCTACACCTTC. Its protein is CASSQATLQGLYGYTF.

This rearrangement joins TRBV29-1 to TRBJ1-1; a possible D gene is TRBD1 (6 bases). Trimming removed 0 bases from V and 1 base from J, with 18 bases in between. In germline, CDR1 is SQVTM, CDR2 ANQGSEA. The CDR3 runs 17 residues. CDR3 in amino acids: CSVEDLRWGARNTEAFF. CDR3 coding DNA: TGCAGCGTTGAAGATCTTCGCTGGGGGGCTCGGAACACTGAAGCTTTCTTT.

The rearrangement uses TRBV9 and TRBJ2-7, with D tentatively TRBD1 (5 bases). From germline, CDR1 is SGDLS and CDR2 YYNGEE. This CDR3 is 13 amino acids long. With 5 bases removed from V and 6 bases from J, the gap between germline ends came to 15 bases. CDR3 protein: CASRVFRGGEQYF. CDR3 sequence (DNA): TGTGCCAGCAGGGTTTTTAGGGGCGGCGAGCAGTACTTC.

This clonotype was recorded a few times. The V and J genes are TRBV24-1 and TRBJ2-7; 7 bases are shared with TRBD2. The V and J ends lost 2 bases and 6 bases, in that order; junction bases with no gene match: 6. CDR1 and CDR2 from the germline V gene are KGHDR and SFDVKD. The CDR3 runs to 14 residues. CDR3 sequence reads: CATSDSRKRGEQYF. In nucleotides, the CDR3 is TGTGCCACCAGTGATTCACGGAAGCGGGGCGAGCAGTACTTC.

This clonotype was counted between two and nine times. The chain couples TRBV9 to TRBJ1-2, with unresolved D. The germline V and J ends were trimmed by 0 bases and 7 bases, with 10 bases remaining between them. There are 13 residues in the CDR3. The germline CDR1 and CDR2 sequences are SGDLS and YYNGEE. CDR3 coding DNA: TGTGCCAGCAGCGTAGAGGATTGGGGTGGCTACACCTTC. This codes for CASSVEDWGGYTF.

The chain combines TRBV5-4 with TRBJ2-7; D is perhaps TRBD1 or TRBD2 (5 bases each). CDR1 and CDR2 (germline): SGHNT, YYREEE (reference sequence). Trimming pared 4 bases from V and 6 bases from J, leaving 17 bases between. The CDR3 length is 14 residues. As DNA, the CDR3 is TGTGCCAGCAGCCCCTCCGGGACCCAGTCCGAGCAGTACTTC. Protein: CASSPSGTQSEQYF.

The chain has TRBV20-1 and TRBJ1-2; D might be TRBD1 (5 bases). This CDR3 comprises 16 residues. Trimming stripped 3 bases from V and 8 bases from J, with 25 bases between. The germline V gene encodes CDR1 DFQATT and CDR2 SNEGSKA (reference sequence). CDR3 protein: CSASPKSTVAGGGYTF. DNA of the CDR3: TGCAGTGCTAGTCCAAAGAGTACAGTGGCGGGGGGAGGCTACACCTTC.

This clonotype was observed a few times. The CDR3 spells CASSRVEGSYNEQFF. The CDR3 coding sequence is TGTGCCAGCAGCCGGGTGGAGGGATCCTACAATGAGCAGTTCTTC. The rearrangement uses TRBV7-6 and TRBJ2-1, with D tentatively TRBD2 (6 bases). Trimming left V 5 bases short and J 1 base short, with 12 bases between. Germline V CDR1 and CDR2: SGHVS, FNYEAQ. CDR3 length: 15 amino acids.

This chain links TRBV20-1 with TRBJ2-5, with TRBD2 identical over 8 bases. The CDR3 loop spans 15 amino acids. Trimming removed 6 bases from V and 3 bases from J; junction bases left unmatched: 12. Germline values: CDR1 DFQATT, CDR2 SNEGSKA (reference sequence). The CDR3 spells CSAGGLAGTKETQYF. The CDR3 DNA is TGCAGTGCCGGGGGGCTAGCGGGTACTAAAGAGACCCAGTACTTC.

This clonotype appeared a few times. V is TRBV29-1 and J is TRBJ1-1, with D possibly matching TRBD1 (6 bases). Trimming took off 7 bases at V and 6 bases at J, with 18 bases between the two ends. The CDR3 runs 13 residues. The germline gives CDR1 SQVTM, CDR2 ANQGSEA. The CDR3 here is CSALGGSYPEAFF. The CDR3 bases are TGCAGCGCCCTAGGGGGGTCCTATCCTGAAGCTTTCTTT.

The table lists this clonotype with many counts. The gene calls are TRBV12-3 or TRBV12-4 and TRBJ2-1; D is perhaps TRBD2 (5 bases). There are 12 residues in the CDR3. V was pared by 8 bases and J by 12 bases, with 17 bases between. CDR3 coding DNA: TGTGCCAGCCTCCTTGGGCGGGTAACGCAGTTCTTC. It specifies CASLLGRVTQFF.